Each of the 12 T cell receptor beta chains below was sequenced from the same sample in a study of T cell responses to AZD1222 COVID-19 vaccine. This table comes from immunoSEQ multiplex PCR, and its TCRdb copy is limited to in-frame clones, with some not included. The table records approximately 120,000 clones, around 89% of them present only once. This specimen was peripheral blood, taken on day 0 of AZD1222 vaccination. The source is an adult in good health.

The J gene is TRBJ2-7, the V gene TRBV27; D possibly uses TRBD1 or TRBD2 (5 bases each). CDR1 is MNHEY and CDR2 is SMNVEV in the germline V gene (reference sequence). Trimming removed 5 bases from V and 10 bases from J, with 24 bases in between. This CDR3 has 15 residues. The CDR3 DNA sequence: TGTGCCAGCAGTATAAGCCGGGACCTTCCCCTTAGACAGTACTTC. As protein: CASSISRDLPLRQYF.

The rearrangement uses TRBV28 and TRBJ2-7; TRBD2 aligns across 8 bases. This CDR3 is built from 16 residues. V shed 5 bases and J 0 bases; nucleotides not matched to a gene: 9. The germline V gene has CDR1 MDHEN and CDR2 SYDVKM. CDR3 in amino acids: CASSTRGGKYSYEQYF. Written as DNA, the CDR3 is TGTGCCAGCAGTACCCGGGGGGGGAAATACTCCTACGAGCAGTACTTC.

The chain recombines TRBV5-4 with TRBJ1-4, with 8 bases identical to TRBD1. Unmatched junction bases numbered 9, after V lost 4 bases and J lost 7 bases. Germline V lookup: CDR1 SGHNT, CDR2 YYREEE (reference sequence). The CDR3 sequence is 15 residues long. The CDR3 protein is CASSAGTGFSEKLFF. CDR3 in DNA: TGTGCCAGCAGCGCCGGGACAGGCTTTAGTGAAAAACTGTTTTTT.

CDR3 nucleotides: TGTGCCAGCTCACCAAGGGACCGGACCGGGGAGCTGTTTTTT. Encoded protein: CASSPRDRTGELFF. The chain is built from TRBV18 and TRBJ2-2; D is perhaps TRBD1 or TRBD2 (5 bases each). CDR1 and CDR2 (germline): KGHSH, LQKENI. This CDR3 spans 14 amino acids. With 2 bases removed from V and 5 bases from J, the gap between germline ends came to 9 bases.

The chain combines TRBV6-5 with TRBJ1-1, with D perhaps TRBD1 (6 bases). Trimming left V 2 bases short and J 4 bases short, with 11 bases between. From germline, CDR1 is MNHEY and CDR2 SVGAGI. The CDR3 is 14 amino acids. The CDR3 loop reads CASSYGQGSTEAFF. CDR3 nucleotide sequence: TGTGCCAGCAGTTACGGGCAGGGGAGCACTGAAGCTTTCTTT.

The rearrangement links TRBV27 to TRBJ1-4; D call uncertain. This CDR3 spans 15 amino acids. Per germline, CDR1 MNHEY and CDR2 SMNVEV (reference sequence). Between the trimmed V and J ends, which lost 3 bases and 10 bases, there was a span of 18 bases. The CDR3 region is CASSFEANLVGKLFF. In DNA form, the CDR3 reads TGTGCCAGCAGTTTCGAGGCCAACCTCGTGGGAAAACTGTTTTTT.

This chain links TRBV5-1 with TRBJ2-6; the D gene is possibly TRBD2 (5 bases). CDR3 length equals 15 residues. Germline V gives CDR1 SGHRS, CDR2 YFSETQ. Between the trimmed V and J ends, which lost 1 base and 2 bases, there was a span of 7 bases. The CDR3 sequence: CASSLRDPGANVLTF. CDR3 bases: TGCGCCAGCAGCTTGCGGGATCCTGGGGCCAACGTCCTGACTTTC.

This chain joins TRBV18 and TRBJ1-2; 8 bases are a match to TRBD1. Germline V lookup: CDR1 KGHSH, CDR2 LQKENI. This CDR3 region has 14 residues. V shed 3 bases and J 2 bases; nucleotides not matched to a gene: 2. This chain's CDR3 is CASSPGQENYGYTF. DNA of the CDR3: TGTGCCAGCTCACCGGGACAGGAGAACTATGGCTACACCTTC.

This clone showed up just once. The genes are TRBV5-5 and TRBJ1-1, with 7 positions matching TRBD1. V lost 4 bases to trimming and J lost 3 bases; unmatched junction nucleotides: 3. The CDR3 covers 13 residues. The V gene's germline CDR1 is SGHKS and CDR2 YYEKEE (reference sequence). Here the CDR3 reads CASSRQGDTEAFF. CDR3 sequence (DNA): TGTGCCAGCAGCCGACAGGGAGACACTGAAGCTTTCTTT.

CDR3 sequence reads: CASSLIDRNTGELFF. In DNA form, the CDR3 reads TGTGCCAGCAGCTTGATAGACAGGAACACCGGGGAGCTGTTTTTT. The chain combines TRBV5-5 with TRBJ2-2; D perhaps matches TRBD1 (5 bases). The CDR3 totals 15 residues. Germline lookup yields CDR1 SGHKS and CDR2 YYEKEE (reference sequence). V dropped 1 base and J dropped 1 base, with 8 bases sitting between them. The full variable domain, completed using reference TRBV5-5 and TRBJ2-2, is DAGVTQSPTHLIKTRGQQVTLRCSPISGHKSVSWYQQVLGQGPQFIFQYYEKEERGRGNFPDRFSARQFPNYSSELNVNALLLGDSALYLCASSLIDRNTGELFFGEGSRLTVL.

The rearrangement links TRBV10-1 to TRBJ2-1; the D gene is possibly TRBD1 (6 bases). The CDR3 has 17 residues. Trimming removed 0 bases from V and 0 bases from J, with 12 bases in between. Germline-derived CDR1 and CDR2 are WNHNN and SYGVQD (reference sequence). This CDR3 is CASSESGTRGSYNEQFF. The CDR3 coding sequence is TGCGCCAGCAGTGAGTCTGGGACAAGGGGCTCCTACAATGAGCAGTTCTTC.

J is TRBJ2-1 and V is TRBV4-2; 8 bases are a match to TRBD2. The CDR3 runs to 15 residues. V gave up 1 base and J gave up 7 bases; unmatched junction bases: 6. The germline CDR1 and CDR2 sequences are LGHNA and YNFKEQ. CDR3 sequence: CASSQAGTSSNEQFF. CDR3 DNA: TGTGCCAGCAGCCAAGCGGGGACTAGTTCAAATGAGCAGTTCTTC.